These T cell receptor beta chains were read from a single sample in a study of somatic mutations in cytotoxic T cells in rheumatoid arthritis. Only in-frame clones appear in the TCRdb table, and some are missing; sequencing was by immunoSEQ multiplex PCR. This sample has approximately 15,000 clones, with more than 65% found just once. Sequencing was done on a sample of CD8+ T cells sorted from blood. The receptors originated from an adult with rheumatoid arthritis. Each CDR3 is given with its conserved first and last residue.

14,TRBJ1-5,TRBV15,CATGGREGNQPQHF
14,TRBJ1-2,TRBV6-1,CASRNRDRRYGYTF
11,TRBJ1-2,TRBV2,CASKYGYGYTF
15,TRBJ1-1,TRBV19,CASSLRTGEDTEAFF
14,TRBJ2-7,TRBV19,CASSPGTGNYEQYF
13,TRBJ2-7,TRBV6-1,CASSEGQNYEQYF
12,TRBJ1-5,TRBV28,CASRRGAQPQHF
11,TRBJ2-5,TRBV6-5,CASGSGETQYF
17,TRBJ1-2,TRBV4-1,CASSRSVGALSGYGYTF
15,TRBJ1-2,TRBV28,CASSPRQGISYGYTF
16,TRBJ1-5,TRBV6-1,CASSEFAGRGNQPQHF
14,TRBJ1-3,TRBV18,CASSPEDSGNTIYF
16,TRBJ2-5,TRBV5-1,CASSISTSGSKETQYF
16,TRBJ2-7,TRBV28,CASRSTTSGRIYEQYF
16,TRBJ1-2,TRBV11-2,CASSPHGQPLTHGYTF
16,TRBJ1-1,TRBV7-9,CASSSVYTDRYYEAFF
13,TRBJ2-1,TRBV2,CASSENRINEQFF
13,TRBJ2-7,TRBV7-9,CASSLVGMGEQYF
14,TRBJ2-3,TRBV5-4,CASSFLANTDTQYF
15,TRBJ2-3,TRBV6-4,CASSEASGSTDTQYF
19,TRBJ2-3,TRBV15,CATSSWTSGKAVGTDTQYF
14,TRBJ1-5,TRBV27,CASSLGRGNQPQHF
14,TRBJ1-3,TRBV5-4,CASSVGGTGNTIYF
15,TRBJ2-7,TRBV30,CAWRLRTGGRYEQYF
14,TRBJ1-4,TRBV29-1,CSASEGHPREKLFF
15,TRBJ1-5,TRBV19,CASSISYTSNQPQHF
13,TRBJ2-7,TRBV4-2,CASSHTSGYEQYF
13,TRBJ2-1,TRBV7-6,CASRRDSFNEQFF
19,TRBJ1-2,TRBV30,CAWSATGGVTNVEYFRYTF
15,TRBJ1-6,TRBV6-5,CASTPSVGHNSPLHF
13,TRBJ2-7,TRBV4-1,CASSLGISYEQYF
14,TRBJ2-2,TRBV6-1,CASSLSVDTGELFF
17,TRBJ2-7,TRBV28,CASSLGLAGGASYEQYF
14,TRBJ2-2,TRBV28,CASRQDRDGGELFF
14,TRBJ2-1,TRBV4-1,CATTPRQGWSEQFF
13,TRBJ2-7,TRBV28,CASSLKASYEQYF
17,TRBJ2-6,TRBV4-1,CASSLAQGAAGANVLTF
13,TRBJ2-7,TRBV29-1,CSARDGYSYEQYF
14,TRBJ2-7,TRBV10-3,CAISEKGRNYEQYF
16,TRBJ2-7,TRBV28,CASIAADRGASYEQYF
15,TRBJ2-1,TRBV5-4,CASSPSREKHNEQFF
16,TRBJ2-7,TRBV11-3,CASSAEVGVLSYEQYF
15,TRBJ1-1,TRBV10-3,CAISEPGGMNTEAFF
16,TRBJ2-7,TRBV7-8,CASSLGLAEISYEQYF
13,TRBJ1-2,TRBV4-1,CASSPGEPYGYTF
14,TRBJ1-1,TRBV6-1,CASSTHDEQAEAFF
16,TRBJ2-7,TRBV5-4,CASSSYDGTGGYEQYF
15,TRBJ2-5,TRBV5-4,CASSFVGGMGETQYF
15,TRBJ1-4,TRBV4-2,CASSQEQATNEKLFF
14,TRBJ2-7,TRBV6-1,CASSEVDRGYEQYF
13,TRBJ2-5,TRBV5-1,CASSRGVQETQYF
15,TRBJ2-7,TRBV27,CASSLGAGKSYEQYF
15,TRBJ1-5,TRBV27,CASSVTTGRNQPQHF
14,TRBJ2-7,TRBV11-1,CASSVGGITYEQYF
13,TRBJ1-5,TRBV6-1,CASILGRNQPQHF
14,TRBJ2-5,TRBV9,CASSLGTVQETQYF
13,TRBJ1-4,TRBV7-9,CASSLAGGEKLFF
11,TRBJ2-2,TRBV27,CASTGGGELFF
20,TRBJ2-6,TRBV28,CASSFSGLAGGFSGANVLTF
13,TRBJ2-3,TRBV15,CATSSGFADTQYF